This T cell receptor (beta chain) was recovered during a study of T cell responses to AZD1222 COVID-19 vaccine. Overall study findings and caveats: Possibly, clonal diversity was underestimated; donors were largely white British and included more females.

Germline values: CDR1 MDHEN, CDR2 SYDVKM. V gave up 3 bases and J gave up 5 bases, with 10 bases separating them. This CDR3 spans 13 amino acids. Produced via immunoSEQ multiplex PCR; TCRdb's table is partial and in-frame only. The repertoire holds about 94,000 clones, with about 88% as singletons. Notes on this clone: Its antigen is unknown.

Sequenced here: peripheral blood, sampled on day 0 of AZD1222 vaccination. The TCR originated in an adult in good health. The rearrangement uses TRBV28 and TRBJ1-2; maybe TRBD1 (5 bases). The CDR3 loop is CASSFGGRYGYTF. The CDR3 nucleotides read TGTGCCAGCAGTTTTGGGGGACGTTATGGCTACACCTTC.